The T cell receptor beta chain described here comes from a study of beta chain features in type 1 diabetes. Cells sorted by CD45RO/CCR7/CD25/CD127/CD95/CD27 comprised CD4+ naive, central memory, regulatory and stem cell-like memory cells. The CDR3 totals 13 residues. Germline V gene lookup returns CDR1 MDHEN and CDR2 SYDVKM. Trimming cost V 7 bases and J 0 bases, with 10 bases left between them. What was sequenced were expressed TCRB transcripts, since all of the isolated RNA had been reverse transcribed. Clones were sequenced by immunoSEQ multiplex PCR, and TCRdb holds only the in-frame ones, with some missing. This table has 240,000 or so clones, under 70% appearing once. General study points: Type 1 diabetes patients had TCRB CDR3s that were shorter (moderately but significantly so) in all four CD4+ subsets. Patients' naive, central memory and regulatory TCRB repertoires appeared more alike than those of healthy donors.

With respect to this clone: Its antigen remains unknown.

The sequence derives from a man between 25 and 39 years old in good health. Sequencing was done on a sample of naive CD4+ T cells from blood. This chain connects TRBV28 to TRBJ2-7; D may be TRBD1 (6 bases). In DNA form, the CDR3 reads TGTGCCAGCAAAGTCAGGGGCTCCTACGAGCAGTACTTC. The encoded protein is CASKVRGSYEQYF.